A single sample is the source of the 18 T cell receptor beta chains below, sequenced in a study of identical twins. TCRdb passed the 5' RACE reads through MiXCR, listing each CDR3 protein once. The sample lists around 340,000 distinct CDR3 sequences, 9% to 15% seen once, with roughly 7.8% in the top ten. The data also belong to a second study, concerning yellow fever vaccine responses in identical twins.

Sequenced input: CD8+ T cells sorted from blood. Receptor source: a woman between 18 and 29 years old in good health.

This clonotype was observed a handful of times. Here the CDR3 reads CASTKGLAETDTQYF. DNA for the CDR3: TGTGCCAGCACTAAGGGACTAGCGGAAACAGATACGCAGTATTTT. The rearrangement joins TRBV9 to TRBJ2-3, with TRBD2 identical over 11 bases. Germline CDR1 and CDR2: SGDLS and YYNGEE. The V and J ends lost 6 bases and 3 bases, in that order; junction bases with no gene match: 6. The CDR3 loop spans 15 amino acids. The variable domain in full, with the rest retrieved from reference TRBV9 and TRBJ2-3, is DSGVTQTPKHLITATGQRVTLRCSPRSGDLSVYWYQQSLDQGLQFLIQYYNGEERAKGNILERFSAQQFPDLHSELNLSSLELGDSALYFCASTKGLAETDTQYFGPGTRLTVL.

This clonotype occurred a few times. The V call is TRBV27, the J call TRBJ1-2; 8 nucleotides align to TRBD1. The ends lost 5 bases at V and 8 bases at J; junction bases unmatched: 10. CDR3 length: 14 amino acids. From germline, CDR1 is MNHEY and CDR2 SMNVEV (reference sequence). Written as DNA, the CDR3 is TGTGCCAGCAGTCCCGGCAGGGGGCTCGAGGGCTACACCTTC. It codes for CASSPGRGLEGYTF.

The rearrangement uses TRBV20-1 and TRBJ2-2, with TRBD2 matching 8 bases. Unmatched junction bases numbered 6, after V lost 1 base and J lost 5 bases. The CDR3 runs 15 residues. The V gene's germline CDR1 is DFQATT and CDR2 SNEGSKA (reference sequence). In DNA form, the CDR3 reads TGCAGTGCTAGAGTGGCGGGAGGTGGTACCGGGGAGCTGTTTTTT. Residues: CSARVAGGGTGELFF.

This sequence joins TRBV12-5 and TRBJ2-1; 10 bases align to TRBD2. CDR1 and CDR2 (germline): LGHNT, FRNRAP. The J segment lost 7 bases and the V segment lost 7 bases, leaving 10 bases of the junction unmatched. The CDR3 loop spans 15 amino acids. CDR3 amino acids: CASAMSGGAWNEQFF. For the CDR3, the DNA is TGTGCTAGTGCCATGAGCGGGGGGGCCTGGAATGAGCAGTTCTTC.

The chain uses TRBV7-6 and TRBJ2-1; D is ambiguous. The CDR3 covers 12 residues. The V and J ends lost 1 base and 10 bases respectively, with 8 bases between them. Germline CDR1 and CDR2: SGHVS and FNYEAQ. The CDR3 sequence: CASSLGRTEQFF. In DNA form, the CDR3 reads TGTGCCAGCAGCTTAGGTCGCACAGAGCAGTTCTTC.

This sequence joins TRBV7-9 and TRBJ1-4; D unclear. Germline CDR1 SEHNR, CDR2 FQNEAQ (reference sequence). This CDR3 is built from 11 residues. Trimming removed 5 bases at V and 7 bases at J, with 5 bases between. The CDR3 spells CASSGSEKLFF. The CDR3 bases are TGTGCCAGCAGCGGAAGTGAAAAACTGTTTTTT.

V gene TRBV27 combines with J gene TRBJ1-1; possible D gene TRBD1, 6 bases. The CDR3 sequence is 14 residues long. V was clipped by 5 bases and J by 0 bases, with 10 bases between them. Germline CDR1 is MNHEY and CDR2 is SMNVEV (reference sequence). CDR3: CASSIQGVNTEAFF. DNA for the CDR3: TGTGCCAGCAGTATACAGGGTGTGAACACTGAAGCTTTCTTT.

This clonotype has a count of ten or more. The V call is TRBV2, the J call TRBJ2-1; the match to TRBD1 covers 10 bases. Germline V lookup: CDR1 SNHLY, CDR2 FYNNEI. V was clipped by 0 bases and J by 3 bases; unmatched bases: 11. The CDR3 is 19 residues long. The chain's CDR3 is CASSEAGDRGPQYYNEQFF. DNA of the CDR3: TGTGCCAGCAGTGAAGCCGGGGACAGGGGTCCCCAATACTACAATGAGCAGTTCTTC. The complete variable domain, with remaining parts taken from reference TRBV2 and TRBJ2-1, reads EPEVTQTPSHQVTQMGQEVILRCVPISNHLYFYWYRQILGQKVEFLVSFYNNEISEKSEIFDDQFSVERPDGSNFTLKIRSTKLEDSAMYFCASSEAGDRGPQYYNEQFFGPGTRLTVL.

In its sample, this clonotype was seen a few times. The genes are TRBV9 and TRBJ2-1; 10 bases are shared with TRBD1. The germline CDR1 and CDR2 sequences are SGDLS and YYNGEE. J gave up 8 bases and V 2 bases, and 4 bases lay outside the gene matches. CDR3 length: 14 residues. The CDR3, as DNA: TGTGCCAGCAGCGTCAGACAGGGGGCCGATGAGCAGTTCTTC. It is translated as CASSVRQGADEQFF.

This clonotype has a handful of counts. The rearrangement links TRBV24-1 to TRBJ1-5, with a weak D call TRBD1 (6 bases). Germline V gene sequence: CDR1 KGHDR, CDR2 SFDVKD. The CDR3 sequence is 14 residues long. V was pared by 7 bases and J by 6 bases, with 15 bases between. CDR3 sequence reads: CATRDTGSGQPQHF. The DNA of the CDR3 is TGTGCCACCAGGGATACAGGGAGCGGTCAGCCCCAGCATTTT.

The J gene is TRBJ2-7, the V gene TRBV5-1; 7 bases map to TRBD1. Losses at the gene ends were 0 bases for V and 6 bases for J; bases not matched to a gene: 3. Germline V CDR1 and CDR2: SGHRS, YFSETQ. The CDR3 has 13 amino acids. This CDR3 reads CASSLDRGSEQYV. The DNA for the CDR3 is TGCGCCAGCAGCTTGGACAGGGGATCCGAGCAGTACGTC.

The J gene is TRBJ1-5, the V gene TRBV6-1; 9 bases agree with TRBD1. J lost 3 bases, V lost 6 bases, and 6 bases had no gene match. CDR1 MNHNS and CDR2 SASEGT come from the germline V gene. This CDR3 has 15 residues. CDR3 region: CASREGTGHNQPQHF. CDR3 DNA sequence: TGTGCCAGCAGAGAGGGGACAGGGCACAATCAGCCCCAGCATTTT.

This clonotype was seen more than once but under ten times. V gene TRBV7-9 combines with J gene TRBJ2-2; D not resolved. Between the trimmed V and J ends, which lost 5 bases and 4 bases, there was a span of 8 bases. CDR1 is SEHNR and CDR2 is FQNEAQ in the germline V gene (reference sequence). The CDR3 covers 13 residues. CDR3 region: CASSPPRTGELFF. CDR3 DNA: TGTGCCAGCAGCCCCCCACGCACCGGGGAGCTGTTTTTT.

In its sample, this clonotype was seen many times. V is TRBV28 and J is TRBJ2-1; the match to TRBD2 covers 16 bases. This CDR3 is 17 amino acids long. CDR1 and CDR2 (germline): MDHEN, SYDVKM. V gave up 6 bases and J gave up 5 bases; unmatched junction bases: 7. CDR3 nucleotide sequence: TGTGCCAGCAGGACCGGGACTAGCGGGAGGGGAGACAATGAGCAGTTCTTC. It codes for CASRTGTSGRGDNEQFF.

J is TRBJ2-1 and V is TRBV20-1; 7 bases line up with TRBD2. CDR1 is DFQATT, CDR2 SNEGSKA, per germline (reference sequence). V dropped 2 bases and J dropped 3; count of bases not matched to a gene: 1. The CDR3 has 13 amino acids. The DNA of the CDR3 is TGCAGTGCTAGAAAGCGGGACTACAATGAGCAGTTCTTC. Translation gives CSARKRDYNEQFF.

This chain joins TRBV28 and TRBJ1-6; D call uncertain. The CDR3 length is 15 residues. Trimming took 3 bases from V and 4 from J, leaving 10 bases between them. The germline V gene has CDR1 MDHEN and CDR2 SYDVKM. CDR3 in DNA: TGTGCCAGCAGTTTCCTTGCCGAATATAATTCACCCCTCCACTTT. Amino acids: CASSFLAEYNSPLHF.

The genes are TRBV27 and TRBJ2-1; tentatively, D is TRBD1 or TRBD2 (5 bases each). With 3 bases removed from V and 5 bases from J, the gap between germline ends came to 14 bases. The CDR3 covers 15 residues. The germline gives CDR1 MNHEY, CDR2 SMNVEV (reference sequence). CDR3 in DNA: TGTGCCAGCAGTTTGGTCTGGGGGATCCACAATGAGCAGTTCTTC. The encoded protein is CASSLVWGIHNEQFF.

This clonotype was seen only a few times. The CDR3 nucleotides read TGTGCCAGCAGCTTAGGTTCGGGTGCCTACTACACAGATACGCAGTATTTT. Translation: CASSLGSGAYYTDTQYF. The chain employs TRBV7-6 and TRBJ2-3, with no clear D. The V end lost 1 base, the J end lost 2 bases, and 16 bases lay between the germline ends. CDR3 size: 17 residues. Germline V gives CDR1 SGHVS, CDR2 FNYEAQ.